The 21 T cell receptor beta chains below come from one sample, sequenced in a study of response to subunit inactivated influenza vaccine. TCRdb recomputed calls from the RT-PCR reads with MiXCR, one row per CDR3 protein. The top ten clones hold approximately 12% of a sample with over 400,000 distinct CDR3 sequences, about 10% of them seen once. The sequencing here drew on PBMCs from blood, taken roughly 45 days after vaccination. These receptors were taken from a middle-aged man who received an inactivated influenza vaccine.

This clonotype was picked up a small number of times. This sequence joins TRBV5-5 and TRBJ2-5; D may be TRBD2 (5 bases). V lost 2 bases and J lost 5, with 16 bases in between. CDR1 and CDR2 (germline): SGHKS, YYEKEE (reference sequence). The CDR3 is made up of 15 amino acids. CDR3 sequence: CASSFSRLPPETQYF. CDR3 in DNA: TGTGCCAGCAGCTTTTCGAGACTACCCCCGGAGACCCAGTACTTC.

The chain has TRBV3-1 and TRBJ2-7; tentatively, D is TRBD1 (7 bases). Per germline, CDR1 LGHDT and CDR2 YNNKEL (reference sequence). The CDR3 runs to 13 residues. Trimming took off 4 bases at V and 6 bases at J, with 13 bases between the two ends. The CDR3 protein is CASSRRGEVEQYF. The CDR3 region has the DNA TGTGCCAGCAGCCGCAGGGGGGAGGTCGAGCAGTACTTC.

This clonotype was found many times. The rearrangement links TRBV12-3 or TRBV12-4 to TRBJ2-7; D is unresolved. The CDR3 covers 15 residues. Deletions cut 2 bases from V and 5 bases from J, with 16 bases between. The CDR3 loop reads CASSLRSQAAHEQYF. The CDR3 DNA follows: TGTGCCAGCAGTTTAAGATCGCAGGCGGCGCACGAGCAGTACTTC.

This clonotype was counted many times. This chain joins TRBV30 and TRBJ1-5, with D perhaps matching TRBD1 (5 bases). V shed 5 bases and J shed 4 bases, with 12 bases lying between them. Germline-derived CDR1 and CDR2 are GTSNPN and SVGIG (reference sequence). The CDR3 is 13 residues long. This CDR3 reads CAWSGGPNQPQHF. In DNA, the CDR3 is TGTGCCTGGTCCGGGGGTCCTAATCAGCCCCAGCATTTT.

This clonotype was recorded a few times. The rearrangement joins TRBV2 to TRBJ2-3, with D tentatively TRBD2 (5 bases). The ends were cut back, 7 bases at V and 2 bases at J, with 13 bases in the middle. Germline CDR1 is SNHLY and CDR2 is FYNNEI. The CDR3 consists of 14 residues. Here the CDR3 reads CASIRGSYTDTQYF. The CDR3 bases are TGTGCCAGCATCCGGGGTTCCTACACAGATACGCAGTATTTT. The full variable domain, with the rest looked up from reference TRBV2 and TRBJ2-3, is EPEVTQTPSHQVTQMGQEVILRCVPISNHLYFYWYRQILGQKVEFLVSFYNNEISEKSEIFDDQFSVERPDGSNFTLKIRSTKLEDSAMYFCASIRGSYTDTQYFGPGTRLTVL.

Ten or more counts support this clonotype. This chain links TRBV6-2 or TRBV6-3 with TRBJ2-7; weak D call: TRBD2 (5 bases). Trimming removed 7 bases at V and 0 bases at J, with 19 bases between. The CDR3 is 16 amino acids. Germline assignment: CDR1 MNHEY and CDR2 SVGEGT. The CDR3 DNA reads TGTGCCAGCAACATCGGAGGTTTTTGGAGCTCCTACGAGCAGTACTTC. This codes for CASNIGGFWSSYEQYF.

With respect to this clonotype: The junction departs from the called germline gene at one end, perhaps through a read error. CDR3 coding DNA: TGCTGTGCTAGAGATTTTCGTATCGCGAACACCGGGGAGCTGTTTTTT. It codes for CCARDFRIANTGELFF. This chain uses TRBV20-1 with TRBJ2-2; D ambiguous. Germline V gene data show CDR1 as DFQATT and CDR2 as SNEGSKA (reference sequence). This CDR3 is 16 amino acids long.

This clonotype was seen repeatedly, ten times or more. The V and J genes are TRBV10-3 and TRBJ2-7; 10 bases map to TRBD2. V shed 2 bases and J 2 bases; nucleotides not matched to a gene: 9. The V gene's germline CDR1 is ENHRY and CDR2 SYGVKD. The CDR3 totals 17 residues. CDR3 sequence (DNA): TGTGCCATCAGTGAGCCCGCCGGGACTAGCGATCCCTACGAGCAGTACTTC. It specifies CAISEPAGTSDPYEQYF.

This chain links TRBV5-1 with TRBJ2-3; D unclear. There are 15 residues in the CDR3. V dropped 3 bases and J dropped 0 bases, with 11 bases sitting between them. The V gene's germline CDR1 is SGHRS and CDR2 YFSETQ. CDR3 residues: CASSSMGSSTDTQYF. CDR3 sequence (DNA): TGCGCCAGCAGCTCGATGGGGTCTAGCACAGATACGCAGTATTTT.

This clonotype turned up a few times. The V and J genes are TRBV7-9 and TRBJ1-1; D ambiguous. V lost 5 bases, J lost 11 bases, and 15 bases lay in between. The CDR3 is 12 residues long. CDR1 is SEHNR, CDR2 FQNEAQ, per germline (reference sequence). The CDR3 nucleotides read TGTGCCAGCAGCCCCGACCTGATCTCGGCTTTCTTT. Translation: CASSPDLISAFF. Together with reference TRBV7-9 and TRBJ1-1, the CDR3 gives the full variable domain: DTGVSQNPRHKITKRGQNVTFRCDPISEHNRLYWYRQTLGQGPEFLTYFQNEAQLEKSRLLSDRFSAERPKGSFSTLEIQRTEQGDSAMYLCASSPDLISAFFGQGTRLTVV.

The rearrangement links TRBV6-5 to TRBJ2-1; D gene ambiguous. The V gene's germline CDR1 is MNHEY and CDR2 SVGAGI. The CDR3 extends over 17 amino acids. V lost 2 bases and J lost 0, with 14 bases in between. Here the CDR3 DNA reads TGTGCCAGCAGTTACGTAAAGCCTGCGAGCTCCTACAATGAGCAGTTCTTC. Amino acids: CASSYVKPASSYNEQFF.

This clonotype was seen ten or more times. The chain uses TRBV10-3 and TRBJ2-2; TRBD2 agrees at 11 bases. CDR3 size: 16 residues. J was trimmed by 5 bases and V by 6 bases; bases with no gene match: 8. Germline V gene data show CDR1 as ENHRY and CDR2 as SYGVKD. The CDR3 sequence: CAISSTTSGMTGELFF. Here the CDR3 DNA reads TGTGCCATCAGCTCGACGACTAGCGGGATGACCGGGGAGCTGTTTTTT.

A few counts support this clonotype. The chain combines TRBV5-1 with TRBJ2-4, with 8 bases that match TRBD2. The germline V gene has CDR1 SGHRS and CDR2 YFSETQ. With 0 bases clipped from V and 6 bases from J, the junction kept 11 bases outside the gene matches. The CDR3 totals 17 residues. The CDR3 region has the DNA TGCGCCAGCAGCTTGGATGGCACGCGGGGGGCCCTAAACATTCAGTACTTC. Amino acids: CASSLDGTRGALNIQYF.

The V gene is TRBV20-1, the J gene TRBJ2-7; D perhaps matches TRBD1 (6 bases). Germline CDR1 reads DFQATT; CDR2 reads SNEGSKA (reference sequence). This CDR3 region has 13 residues. Trimming left V 4 bases short and J 1 base short, with 11 bases between. The CDR3 nucleotides are TGCAGTGCTACCTCCGGACAGTCCTACGAGCAGTACTTC. Translation gives CSATSGQSYEQYF.

A few counts support this clonotype. The chain couples TRBV20-1 to TRBJ2-6, with TRBD1 identical over 10 bases. Germline trimming cut 6 bases from V and 0 bases from J; bases unmatched to any gene: 8. CDR1 is DFQATT and CDR2 is SNEGSKA in the germline V gene (reference sequence). The CDR3 loop spans 17 amino acids. CDR3 residues: CSATAGTGASGANVLTF. In nucleotides, the CDR3 is TGCAGTGCCACAGCCGGGACAGGGGCCTCTGGGGCCAACGTCCTGACTTTC.

This clonotype was observed a handful of times. The V call is TRBV15, the J call TRBJ2-5; D is unresolved. CDR3 length: 15 amino acids. Trimming stripped 0 bases from V and 5 bases from J, with 13 bases between. Germline V gene lookup returns CDR1 LNHNV and CDR2 YYDKDF (reference sequence). The CDR3 spells CATSRDDLTQETQYF. CDR3 DNA sequence: TGTGCCACCAGCAGAGACGACCTTACCCAGGAGACCCAGTACTTC.

J is TRBJ1-2 and V is TRBV12-3 or TRBV12-4, with D unresolved. The ends were cut back, 2 bases at V and 4 bases at J, with 8 bases in the middle. The CDR3 runs 13 residues. Written as DNA, the CDR3 is TGTGCCAGCAGTTTAAAATGGTTCTATGGCTACACCTTC. Translating gives CASSLKWFYGYTF.

The chain uses TRBV18 and TRBJ1-4, with D possibly being TRBD1 (5 bases). Germline CDR1 is KGHSH and CDR2 is LQKENI. The CDR3 consists of 16 residues. The V gene lost 2 bases and the J gene lost 8 bases, with 18 bases spanning the gap. The CDR3, as DNA: TGTGCCAGCTCACCAAAGCCGGGTCAAGGGGAAGAAAAACTGTTTTTT. Translating gives CASSPKPGQGEEKLFF.

This clonotype was found a few times. CDR3 protein: CASSRVLLGRGGYTF. DNA of the CDR3: TGTGCCAGCAGCCGAGTCCTTTTAGGGAGGGGTGGCTACACCTTC. This chain connects TRBV12-3 or TRBV12-4 to TRBJ1-2, with D possibly matching TRBD1 (5 bases). Trimming left V 6 bases short and J 7 bases short, with 21 bases between. The CDR3 length is 15 residues.

This clonotype was detected ten times or more. The chain carries TRBV7-6 and TRBJ1-6, with D hard to call. This CDR3 comprises 13 residues. Germline V gene sequence: CDR1 SGHVS, CDR2 FNYEAQ. Trimming removed 11 bases from V and 5 bases from J, with 13 bases in between. CDR3 region: CASGRLDNSPLHF. CDR3 DNA: TGTGCCTCCGGCAGGCTAGATAATTCACCCCTCCACTTT.

This clonotype was picked up a small number of times. This chain joins TRBV5-1 and TRBJ2-3, with D unclear. The CDR3 contains 14 residues. Deletions cut 4 bases from V and 2 bases from J, with 11 bases between. Germline V gene sequence: CDR1 SGHRS, CDR2 YFSETQ. The CDR3 protein is CASSLRATTDTQYF. The CDR3 region has the DNA TGCGCCAGCAGCCTGCGTGCTACCACAGATACGCAGTATTTT.